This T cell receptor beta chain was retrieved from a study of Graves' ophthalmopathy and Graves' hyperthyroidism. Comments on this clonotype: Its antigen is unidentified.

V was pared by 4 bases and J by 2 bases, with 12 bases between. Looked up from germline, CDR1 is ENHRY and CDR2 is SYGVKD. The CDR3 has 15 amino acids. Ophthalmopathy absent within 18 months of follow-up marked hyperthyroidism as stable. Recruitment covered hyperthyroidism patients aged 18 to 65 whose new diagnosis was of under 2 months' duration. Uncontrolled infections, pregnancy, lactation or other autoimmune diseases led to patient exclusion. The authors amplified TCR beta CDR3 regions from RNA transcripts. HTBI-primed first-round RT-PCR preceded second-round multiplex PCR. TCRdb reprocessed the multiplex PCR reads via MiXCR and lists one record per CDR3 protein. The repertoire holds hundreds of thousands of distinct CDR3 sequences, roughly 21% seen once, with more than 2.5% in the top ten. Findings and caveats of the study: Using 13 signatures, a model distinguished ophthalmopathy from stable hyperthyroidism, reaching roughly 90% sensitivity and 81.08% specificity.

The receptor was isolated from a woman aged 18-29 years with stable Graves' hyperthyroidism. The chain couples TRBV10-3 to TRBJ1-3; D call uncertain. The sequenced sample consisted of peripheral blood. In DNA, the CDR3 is TGTGCCATCAGTGGCTCGGGGAACCCTGGAAACACCATATATTTT. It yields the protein CAISGSGNPGNTIYF.